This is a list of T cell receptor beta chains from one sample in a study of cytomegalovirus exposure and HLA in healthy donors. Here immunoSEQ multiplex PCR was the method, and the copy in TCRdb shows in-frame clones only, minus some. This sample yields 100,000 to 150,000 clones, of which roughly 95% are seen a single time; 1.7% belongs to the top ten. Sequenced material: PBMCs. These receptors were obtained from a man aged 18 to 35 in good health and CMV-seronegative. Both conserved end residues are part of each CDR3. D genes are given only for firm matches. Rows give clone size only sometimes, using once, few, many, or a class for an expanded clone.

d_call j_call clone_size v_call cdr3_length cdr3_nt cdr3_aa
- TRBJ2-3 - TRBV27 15 TGTGCCAGCAGCTCGCCTAGCGTTAGCACAGATACGCAGTATTTT CASSSPSVSTDTQYF
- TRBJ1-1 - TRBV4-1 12 TGCGCCAGCAGCCAAGATAAGCGGGAAGCTTTCTTT CASSQDKREAFF
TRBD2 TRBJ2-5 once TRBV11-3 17 TGTGCCAGCAGCTTAGCTAGCGGAGACTTGTACCAAGAGACCCAGTACTTC CASSLASGDLYQETQYF
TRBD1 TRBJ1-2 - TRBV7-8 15 TGTGCCAGCAGCTTAGCAGGGGGCCGTAACTATGGCTACACCTTC CASSLAGGRNYGYTF
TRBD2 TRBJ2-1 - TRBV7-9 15 TGTGCCAGCAGCTCGACCAGCGGGAGATTGAATGAGCAGTTCTTC CASSSTSGRLNEQFF
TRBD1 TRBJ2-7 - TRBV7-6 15 TGTGCCAGCAGCTTACATCCGGGACAGGGATACGAGCAGTACTTC CASSLHPGQGYEQYF
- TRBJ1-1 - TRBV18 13 TGTGCCAGCTCACCGGTACCAGACACTGAAGCTTTCTTT CASSPVPDTEAFF
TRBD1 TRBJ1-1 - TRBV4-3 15 TGCGCCAGCAGCCAAGCCCCGGGACAGGGCCTTGAAGCTTTCTTT CASSQAPGQGLEAFF
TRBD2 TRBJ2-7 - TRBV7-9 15 TGTGCCAGCAGCTGGACTAGCGGGGGTGTCTACGAGCAGTACTTC CASSWTSGGVYEQYF
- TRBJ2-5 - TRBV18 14 TGTGCCAGCTCACCCTCTAGCGTACAAGAGACCCAGTACTTC CASSPSSVQETQYF
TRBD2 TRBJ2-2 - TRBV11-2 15 TGTGCCAGCAGCCCCGGGAGGTGGGCCACCGGGGAGCTGTTTTTT CASSPGRWATGELFF
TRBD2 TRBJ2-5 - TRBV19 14 TGTGCCAGTAGTATGAGGCCTAGCGGGGAGACCCAGTACTTC CASSMRPSGETQYF
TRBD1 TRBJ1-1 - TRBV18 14 TGTGCCAGCTCATCCGACAGGGCGAACACTGAAGCTTTCTTT CASSSDRANTEAFF
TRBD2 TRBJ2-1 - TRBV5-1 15 TGCGCCAGCAGCTTGGGCGGGAGCTCCTACAATGAGCAGTTCTTC CASSLGGSSYNEQFF
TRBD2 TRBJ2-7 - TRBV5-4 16 TGTGCCAGCAGCTTGGGGGGACTAGCGGCCGACTACGAGCAGTACTTC CASSLGGLAADYEQYF
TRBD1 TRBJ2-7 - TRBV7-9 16 TGTGCCAGCAGCTTAGGGACAGGGGTTGGCCGGGGCGAGCAGTACTTC CASSLGTGVGRGEQYF
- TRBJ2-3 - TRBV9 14 TGTGCCAGCAGCGTAGTAGGGGACACAGATACGCAGTATTTT CASSVVGDTDTQYF
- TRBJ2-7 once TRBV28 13 TGTGCCAGCAGTTCGGTCGGCTCCTACGAGCAGTACTTC CASSSVGSYEQYF
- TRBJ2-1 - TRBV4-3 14 TGCGCCAGCAGCCAAGACTACAGGGCAAATGAGCAGTTCTTC CASSQDYRANEQFF
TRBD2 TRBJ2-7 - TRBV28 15 TGTGCCAGCAGTACCCCCGGGACTAGCGGCTACGAGCAGTACTTC CASSTPGTSGYEQYF
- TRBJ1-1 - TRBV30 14 TGTGCCTGGAGTGTACTCCAGGGGACCACTGAAGCTTTCTTT CAWSVLQGTTEAFF
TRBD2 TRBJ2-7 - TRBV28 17 TGTGCCAGCAGTTCGAGTATAAGCGGGAGACTGACCTACGAGCAGTACTTC CASSSSISGRLTYEQYF
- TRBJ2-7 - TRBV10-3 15 TGTGCCATCAGTGAGTCGGGGGACACAGCCTACGAGCAGTACTTC CAISESGDTAYEQYF
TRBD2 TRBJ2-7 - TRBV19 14 TGTGCCAGTGGGCTAGCGGGGACCTCCTACGAGCAGTACTTC CASGLAGTSYEQYF
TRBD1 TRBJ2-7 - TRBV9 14 TGTGCCAGCAGCGTGGGTGACAGGGTTTACGAGCAGTACTTC CASSVGDRVYEQYF
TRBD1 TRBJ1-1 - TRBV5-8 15 TGTGCCAGCAGCAGCGAATCGAACAGGGGCCCTGAAGCTTTCTTT CASSSESNRGPEAFF
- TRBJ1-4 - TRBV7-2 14 TGTGCCAGCAGCAGCCGCGGATTTAATGAAAAACTGTTTTTT CASSSRGFNEKLFF
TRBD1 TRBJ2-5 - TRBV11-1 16 TGTGCCAGCAGCCACTGGGGGGACAGGGCTCAAGAGACCCAGTACTTC CASSHWGDRAQETQYF
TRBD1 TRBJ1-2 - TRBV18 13 TGTGCCAGCTCACCAGGGGACAGAAGAGGCTACACCTTC CASSPGDRRGYTF
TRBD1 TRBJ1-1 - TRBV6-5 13 TGTGCCAGCTACCCACACAGGGGCACTGAAGCTTTCTTT CASYPHRGTEAFF